This T cell receptor (beta chain) was obtained from a study of cytomegalovirus exposure and HLA in healthy donors. Vbeta (60) and Jbeta (13) primers were used in the PCR. Some clones are missing from TCRdb's copy, which holds only in-frame ones; the method was immunoSEQ multiplex PCR. The repertoire consists of roughly 130,000 clones, with around 79% occurring once and the leading ten covering about 2.1%. In germline, CDR1 is MDHEN, CDR2 SYDVKM. There are 16 residues in the CDR3. Between the trimmed V and J ends, which lost 5 bases and 1 base, there was a span of 17 bases. The chain has TRBV28 and TRBJ1-1; maybe TRBD1 (6 bases). The sequencing input was PBMCs. The sequence derives from a woman between 40 and 50 years old in good health and CMV-seropositive. CDR3 loop: CASSNRGAVGNTEAFF. For the CDR3, the DNA is TGTGCCAGCAGTAACCGGGGGGCCGTCGGGAACACTGAAGCTTTCTTT. The entire variable domain, with the rest obtained from reference TRBV28 and TRBJ1-1, is as follows: DVKVTQSSRYLVKRTGEKVFLECVQDMDHENMFWYRQDPGLGLRLIYFSYDVKMKEKGDIPEGYSVSREKKERFSLILESASTNQTSMYLCASSNRGAVGNTEAFFGQGTRLTVV.